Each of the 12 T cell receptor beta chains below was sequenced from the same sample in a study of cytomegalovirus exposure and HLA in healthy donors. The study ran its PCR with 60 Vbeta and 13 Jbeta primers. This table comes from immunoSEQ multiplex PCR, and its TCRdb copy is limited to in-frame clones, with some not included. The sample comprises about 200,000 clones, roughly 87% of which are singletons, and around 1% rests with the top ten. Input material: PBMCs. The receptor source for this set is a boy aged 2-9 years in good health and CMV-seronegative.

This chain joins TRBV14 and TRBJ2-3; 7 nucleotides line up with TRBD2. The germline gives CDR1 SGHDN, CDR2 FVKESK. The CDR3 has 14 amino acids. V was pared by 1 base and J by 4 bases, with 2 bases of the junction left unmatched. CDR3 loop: CASSQGGGPDTQYF. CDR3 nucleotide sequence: TGTGCCAGCAGCCAAGGCGGGGGACCAGATACGCAGTATTTT.

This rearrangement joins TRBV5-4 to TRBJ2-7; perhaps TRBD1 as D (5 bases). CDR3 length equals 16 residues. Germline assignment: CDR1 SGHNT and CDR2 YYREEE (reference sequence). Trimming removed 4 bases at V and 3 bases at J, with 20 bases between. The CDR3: CASSRSNAQGRYEQYF. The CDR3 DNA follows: TGTGCCAGCAGCCGATCCAATGCCCAGGGCCGCTACGAGCAGTACTTC.

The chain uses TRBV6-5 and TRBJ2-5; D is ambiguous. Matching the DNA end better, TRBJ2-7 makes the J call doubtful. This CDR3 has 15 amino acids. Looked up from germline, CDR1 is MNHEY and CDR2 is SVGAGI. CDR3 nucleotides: TGTGCCAGCAGTTACTTGAGCCCCGCGGAGTCCGAGCAGTACTTC. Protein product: CASSYLSPAESEQYF.

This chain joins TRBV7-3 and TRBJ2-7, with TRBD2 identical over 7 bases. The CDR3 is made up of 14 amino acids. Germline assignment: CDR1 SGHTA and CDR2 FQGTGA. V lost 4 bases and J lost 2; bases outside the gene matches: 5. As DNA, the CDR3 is TGTGCCAGCAGCTCAGGACTAGGAACCTACGAGCAGTACTTC. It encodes CASSSGLGTYEQYF.

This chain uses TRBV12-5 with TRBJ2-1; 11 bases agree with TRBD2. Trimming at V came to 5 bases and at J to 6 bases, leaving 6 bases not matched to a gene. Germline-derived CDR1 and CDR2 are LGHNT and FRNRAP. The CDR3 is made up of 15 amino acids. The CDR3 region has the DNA TGTGCTAGTGGTCTGGGACTAGCGGAAGTCAATGAGCAGTTCTTC. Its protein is CASGLGLAEVNEQFF.

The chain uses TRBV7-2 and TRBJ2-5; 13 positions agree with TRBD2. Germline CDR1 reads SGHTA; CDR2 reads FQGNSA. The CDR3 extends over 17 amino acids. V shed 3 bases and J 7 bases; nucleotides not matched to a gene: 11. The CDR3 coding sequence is TGTGCCAGCAGCTTTTTCATACTAGCGGGGGGGCGAGGGACCCAGTACTTC. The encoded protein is CASSFFILAGGRGTQYF.

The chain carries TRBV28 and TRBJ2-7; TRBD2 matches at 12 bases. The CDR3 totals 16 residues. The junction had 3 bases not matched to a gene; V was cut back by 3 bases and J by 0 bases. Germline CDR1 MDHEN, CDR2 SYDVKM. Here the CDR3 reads CASSFLAGGSSYEQYF. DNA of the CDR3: TGTGCCAGCAGTTTCCTAGCGGGGGGGTCCTCCTACGAGCAGTACTTC.

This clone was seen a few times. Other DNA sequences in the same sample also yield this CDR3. CDR3 loop: CASSLGQGDYGYTF. The CDR3 nucleotides read TGTGCCAGCAGTTTAGGTCAGGGGGACTATGGCTACACCTTC. The chain joins TRBV28 to TRBJ1-2, with 7 bases that match TRBD1. Germline lookup yields CDR1 MDHEN and CDR2 SYDVKM. The CDR3 extends over 14 amino acids. Losses at the gene ends were 2 bases for V and 3 bases for J; bases not matched to a gene: 3.

CDR3: CATSRGKAGTEAFF. The CDR3 coding sequence is TGTGCCACCAGCAGAGGGAAGGCGGGCACTGAAGCTTTCTTT. J is TRBJ1-1 and V is TRBV15, with no clear D. Germline values: CDR1 LNHNV, CDR2 YYDKDF (reference sequence). Between the trimmed V and J ends, which lost 1 base and 4 bases, there was a span of 10 bases. This CDR3 has 14 amino acids.

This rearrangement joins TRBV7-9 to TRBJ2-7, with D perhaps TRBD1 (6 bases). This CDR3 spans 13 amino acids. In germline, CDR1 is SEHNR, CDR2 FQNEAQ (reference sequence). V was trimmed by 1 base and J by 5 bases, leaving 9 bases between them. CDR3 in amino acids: CASSLEQGNEQYF. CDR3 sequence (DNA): TGTGCCAGCAGCTTAGAACAGGGTAACGAGCAGTACTTC.

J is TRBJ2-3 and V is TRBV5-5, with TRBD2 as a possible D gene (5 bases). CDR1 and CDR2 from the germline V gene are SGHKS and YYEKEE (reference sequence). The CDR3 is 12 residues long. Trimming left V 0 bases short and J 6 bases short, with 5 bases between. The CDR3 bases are TGTGCCAGCAGCTTGGGGGAGGATACGCAGTATTTT. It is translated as CASSLGEDTQYF.

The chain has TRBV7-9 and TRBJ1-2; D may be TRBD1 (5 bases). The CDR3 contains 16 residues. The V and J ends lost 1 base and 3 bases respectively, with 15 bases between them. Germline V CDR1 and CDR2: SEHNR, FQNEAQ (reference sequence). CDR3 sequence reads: CASSLVGGRGDYGYTF. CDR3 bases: TGTGCCAGCAGCTTAGTGGGGGGACGGGGCGACTATGGCTACACCTTC.